This TCR beta chain was retrieved from a study of graft-versus-host responses after intestinal transplantation (dated by TCRdb to the early 2020s). Looking at the study overall: Recipients received multivisceral, liver-intestinal, or isolated intestinal transplants. Samples from three later patients were sequenced in-house on an Illumina MiSeq with MiXCR processing rather than by the commercial service. Alloreactive clones were identified by sequencing pre-transplant mixed lymphocyte reaction products and comparing them with unstimulated pre-transplant donor and recipient T cells. After intestinal transplantation, graft-versus-host and host-versus-graft alloreactive T cell clones in the graft, circulation and bone marrow were tracked using bulk TCR-beta CDR3 sequencing. All recipients received anti-thymocyte globulin induction followed by maintenance tacrolimus and steroids for about three years. A peak of at least 4% donor T cells among recipient peripheral blood mononuclear cells was the definition used for donor T cell macrochimerism. A cohort of 24 intestinal transplant recipients, including one retransplant, was enrolled, and a few patients lacking pretransplant specimens were excluded. Study-wide conclusions, independent of this receptor: Conclusions were limited by the relatively low number and heterogeneity of intestinal transplant patients. Early after transplant, peak levels of circulating GvH clones were found to be associated with declines in HvG clones. GvH clones were detected in recipient bone marrow, and some of these GvH clones were observed earlier in ileal mucosa or blood, consistent with an intestinal mucosal origin. In the allografts of patients with donor T cell macrochimerism, GvH to HvG T cell clonal ratios were high.

Worth noting for this clone: The antigen it recognizes is unknown. No much larger clone exists at a distance of one base, and base qualities are not known.

The sample's time point label is to be understood as: cells obtained before transplantation from donor or recipient. CD3+CD4+ and CD3+CD8+ populations were FACS-sorted from unstimulated pre-transplant donor and recipient cells taken from spleen or lymph nodes. Libraries came from the immunoSEQ multiplex PCR assay. For most patients, genomic DNA was isolated using the Qiagen DNeasy Blood and Tissue Kit and was shipped frozen to Adaptive Biotechnologies for TCR sequencing. For most patients, high-throughput TCR-beta CDR3 sequencing of genomic DNA was performed by Adaptive Biotechnologies. The authors processed their data as follows. Adaptive's ImmunoSEQ software supplied the TCR sequencing data for around 19 patients, while MiXCR and VDJtools were used to process three other patients. To correct CD4 versus CD8 sorting errors, sequences present in both subsets at a frequency ratio below 5:1 were removed. CDR3 nucleotide sequences shared by donor and recipient were removed because the origin of these sequences could not be assigned. Alloreactive clones required at least 2-fold expansion over unstimulated cells and minimum CFSE-low frequency of 0.002% (template counts) or 0.001% (read counts). Clones were considered mappable if detected in sequenced pre-transplant spleen, lymph node, or MLR CFSE-low populations of the donor or recipient. The cumulative frequency of alloreactive clones was calculated as a percentage of all sequences, weighted by copy number. TCRdb limited this immuneACCESS table to in-frame rearrangements with V and J called. A share of clones is missing; checked studies link under half to unresolved V genes, and the rest is unexplained. V and J calls and clone size are given by that table; D and trimming were obtained from the DNA. The sample has 45,000 to 60,000 clones on record, about 95% of them singletons. Clones ranked in the top ten supply roughly 0.21% of the sample.

V sheds 0 bases and J sheds 7 bases, leaving 14 bases between their ends. From the germline V gene, CDR1 is SGDLS and CDR2 is YYNGEE. Reading from cysteine to phenylalanine, the CDR3 counts 15 amino acids. The retained sequence is limited to the CDR3, 45 bases, with the frame set at the first base. The receptor's source is a human donor who was the organ donor for an intestinal transplant. The specimen was unstimulated CD8+ T cells sorted from spleen or lymph node cells, collected before transplant. The V and J segments used are TRBV9 and TRBJ2-1; a tentative D call is TRBD2 (5 bases match). The bases are TGTGCCAGCAGCGTAGCGGGATCAGCGTCGAATGAGCAGTTCTTC. Its protein is CASSVAGSASNEQFF. Where the CDR3 stops, the reference TRBV9 and TRBJ2-1 genes take over; the full variable domain is DSGVTQTPKHLITATGQRVTLRCSPRSGDLSVYWYQQSLDQGLQFLIQYYNGEERAKGNILERFSAQQFPDLHSELNLSSLELGDSALYFCASSVAGSASNEQFFGPGTRLTVL.